Listed below are T cell receptor beta chains from one sample, sequenced in a study of blood T cell repertoires in COVID-19. TCRdb keeps only in-frame clones here, not all; method: immunoSEQ multiplex PCR. This sample has hundreds of thousands of clones, with about 90% found just once. The specimen was PBMCs or T cells enriched from blood (not recorded which). The receptors here all came from a woman aged 18-29 years with acute COVID-19. CDR3s include the opening cysteine and the closing phenylalanine or tryptophan. Each record gives: D gene, V gene, clone size, J gene, CDR3 DNA, CDR3 protein. D genes are given only for firm matches. Not every row has a clone size; where given, it reads once, few, many or a size class.

D gene: NA; V gene: TRBV5-6; clone size: NA; J gene: TRBJ2-6; CDR3 DNA: TGTGCCAGCAGCTTGTTTTCAGGGAAAGGTGGGGCCAACGTCCTGACTTTC; CDR3 protein: CASSLFSGKGGANVLTF
D gene: TRBD2; V gene: TRBV6-2/TRBV6-3; clone size: NA; J gene: TRBJ2-1; CDR3 DNA: TGTGCCAGCAGCCAACTAGCGAGAGACTCCTACAATGAGCAGTTCTTC; CDR3 protein: CASSQLARDSYNEQFF
D gene: NA; V gene: TRBV21-1; clone size: NA; J gene: TRBJ1-5; CDR3 DNA: TGTGCCAGCACCGTAGGGGAAGGGGAGGGCAATCAGCCCCAGCATTTT; CDR3 protein: CASTVGEGEGNQPQHF
D gene: TRBD2; V gene: TRBV7-9; clone size: NA; J gene: TRBJ2-3; CDR3 DNA: TGTGCCAGCAGCGACGGACTAGCGGGAGTGGAAACAGATACGCAGTATTTT; CDR3 protein: CASSDGLAGVETDTQYF
D gene: NA; V gene: TRBV28; clone size: NA; J gene: TRBJ1-6; CDR3 DNA: TGTGCCAGCAGTTTACCGCCCGGAGAGGGAAATTCACCCCTCCACTTT; CDR3 protein: CASSLPPGEGNSPLHF
D gene: NA; V gene: TRBV12-5; clone size: NA; J gene: TRBJ2-1; CDR3 DNA: TGTGCTAGTGGTTTTTTCGGGCTAGCGAGCAATGAGCAGTTCTTC; CDR3 protein: CASGFFGLASNEQFF
D gene: NA; V gene: TRBV18; clone size: NA; J gene: TRBJ2-1; CDR3 DNA: TGTGCCAGCTCACAACCGGGACTGCTCTACAATGAGCAGTTCTTC; CDR3 protein: CASSQPGLLYNEQFF
D gene: NA; V gene: TRBV3-1/TRBV3-2; clone size: NA; J gene: TRBJ2-6; CDR3 DNA: TGTGCCAGCAGCACTCGACAGTCCGGGGCCAACGTCCTGACTTTC; CDR3 protein: CASSTRQSGANVLTF
D gene: TRBD2; V gene: TRBV14; clone size: NA; J gene: TRBJ2-1; CDR3 DNA: TGTGCCAGCAGCCCCGTATCAGCGGGAGTGACCTACAATGAGCAGTTCTTC; CDR3 protein: CASSPVSAGVTYNEQFF
D gene: NA; V gene: TRBV5-1; clone size: NA; J gene: TRBJ1-1; CDR3 DNA: TGCGCCAGCAGCTTGATGGGGCAGGGTAACACTGAAGCTTTCTTT; CDR3 protein: CASSLMGQGNTEAFF
D gene: TRBD1; V gene: TRBV3-1/TRBV3-2; clone size: few; J gene: TRBJ2-3; CDR3 DNA: TGTGCCAGCAGCCCATCGATAGGACAGGGCGACACAGATACGCAGTATTTT; CDR3 protein: CASSPSIGQGDTDTQYF
D gene: TRBD1; V gene: TRBV7-2; clone size: NA; J gene: TRBJ2-7; CDR3 DNA: TGTGCCAGCAGCCTAGACAGGGGTACCTCCTACGAGCAGTACTTC; CDR3 protein: CASSLDRGTSYEQYF
D gene: TRBD2; V gene: TRBV28; clone size: once; J gene: TRBJ2-1; CDR3 DNA: TGTGCCAGCAGCACCACTTCTAGCGGGACCTACAATGAGCAGTTCTTC; CDR3 protein: CASSTTSSGTYNEQFF
D gene: TRBD2; V gene: TRBV11-2; clone size: NA; J gene: TRBJ2-2; CDR3 DNA: TGTGCCAGCAGCCCCCGACTAGCTCTCACCGGGGAGCTGTTTTTT; CDR3 protein: CASSPRLALTGELFF